This T cell receptor (beta chain) comes out of a study of Ad26.COV2.S vaccination and SARS-CoV-2 variants. Sample treatment: approximately 18 received Ad26.COV2.S at low or high dose, single or two shots; several received placebo; per-sample allocation not given. Repertoires come from day 63 after the first vaccine or placebo injection. TCRdb's copy holds only in-frame clones and misses some; the assay was immunoSEQ multiplex PCR. The sample carries roughly 390,000 clones, roughly nine tenths recorded once. The V end was cut by 0 bases, the J end by 5 bases, with 13 bases between. The length of the CDR3 is 16 residues. The germline gives CDR1 SGHVS, CDR2 FQNEAQ.

The sequence derives from a person between 18 and 65 years old who received the Ad26.COV2.S COVID-19 vaccine or a placebo. The rearrangement uses TRBV7-8 and TRBJ1-4, with D perhaps TRBD1 (6 bases). The sample was peripheral blood, taken in a trial of Ad26.COV2.S vaccine versus placebo. DNA for the CDR3: TGTGCCAGCAGCTTAGCGTGGGGGGGGGCGAATGAAAAACTGTTTTTT. Translation gives CASSLAWGGANEKLFF.